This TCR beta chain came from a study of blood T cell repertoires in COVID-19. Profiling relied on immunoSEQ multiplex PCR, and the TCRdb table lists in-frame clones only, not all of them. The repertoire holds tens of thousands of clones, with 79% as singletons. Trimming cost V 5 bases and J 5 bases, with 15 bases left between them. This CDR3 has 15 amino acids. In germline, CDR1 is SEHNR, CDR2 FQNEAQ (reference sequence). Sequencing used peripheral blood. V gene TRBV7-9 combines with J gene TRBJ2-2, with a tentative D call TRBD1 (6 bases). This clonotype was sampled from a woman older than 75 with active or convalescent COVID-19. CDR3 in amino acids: CASSPVVGGTGELFF. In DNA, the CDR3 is TGTGCCAGCAGCCCCGTAGTAGGGGGAACCGGGGAGCTGTTTTTT.